The clone carrying this TCR beta chain was counted many times. Researchers amplified the TCR beta CDR3 regions from RNA transcripts. Carried out on the TCR CDR3, a first-round RT-PCR used the HTBI primer set. Each CDR3 protein gets one entry after TCRdb re-called the multiplex PCR reads with MiXCR. The sample carries roughly 170,000 distinct CDR3 sequences, about 15% recorded once. This CDR3 is built from 14 residues. Trimming left V 4 bases short and J 2 bases short, with 11 bases between. The germline V gene has CDR1 ENHRY and CDR2 SYGVKD. This entry belongs to a study of T cells in Graves' hyperthyroidism and ophthalmopathy.

The receptor was derived from a woman in her forties or fifties with Graves' hyperthyroidism. The specimen sequenced was blood. This sequence joins TRBV10-3 and TRBJ1-2, with D perhaps matching TRBD1 (5 bases). The CDR3 nucleotides are TGTGCCATCAGTGCCGGGGCCAAGAACTATGGCTACACCTTC. This codes for CAISAGAKNYGYTF.